The 27 T cell receptor beta chains reported below all come from one sample, sequenced in a study of blood T cell repertoires in COVID-19. Generated by immunoSEQ multiplex PCR, the TCRdb table keeps only in-frame clones and is missing some. In the table there are about 52,000 clones, about 82% of which are singletons. Source material: peripheral blood. The origin of the receptors is a woman of 80 years or more with acute or convalescent COVID-19.

The chain uses TRBV11-2 and TRBJ2-1, with 8 bases lining up with TRBD2. Losses at the gene ends were 1 base for V and 5 bases for J; bases not matched to a gene: 4. This CDR3 has 15 amino acids. CDR1 and CDR2 (germline): SGHAT, FQNNGV. The CDR3 DNA reads TGTGCCAGCAGCTTAGTACTAGCGGTGAACAATGAGCAGTTCTTC. This translates into CASSLVLAVNNEQFF.

The rearrangement joins TRBV5-1 to TRBJ1-1; tentative D call: TRBD1 (5 bases). The V gene's germline CDR1 is SGHRS and CDR2 YFSETQ. The CDR3 has 16 amino acids. V was clipped by 1 base and J by 6 bases, with 19 bases between them. The chain's CDR3 is CASSLFSTQDSAEAFF. As DNA, the CDR3 is TGCGCCAGCAGCTTGTTTTCGACACAGGATTCCGCTGAAGCTTTCTTT.

CDR3 DNA sequence: TGTGCCAGCAGTTCGACGGGACAGGGGGCGGCTGAGCAGTTCTTC. This encodes CASSSTGQGAAEQFF. The chain uses TRBV6-5 and TRBJ2-1, with TRBD1 matching over 12 bases. Looked up from germline, CDR1 is MNHEY and CDR2 is SVGAGI. The junction had 7 bases not matched to a gene; V was cut back by 4 bases and J by 9 bases. CDR3 length equals 15 residues.

As for this clone: Distinct nucleotide sequences in the sample also encode this CDR3. The CDR3 DNA follows: TGCGCCAGCAGCTTGGGCGGGTATAGCAATCAGCCCCAGCATTTT. Protein sequence: CASSLGGYSNQPQHF. The J gene is TRBJ1-5, the V gene TRBV5-1; D call uncertain. CDR1 and CDR2 (germline): SGHRS, YFSETQ. The CDR3 is made up of 15 amino acids. Deletions cut 0 bases from V and 0 bases from J, with 7 bases between. The variable domain in full, completed from reference TRBV5-1 and TRBJ1-5, reads KAGVTQTPRYLIKTRGQQVTLSCSPISGHRSVSWYQQTPGQGLQFLFEYFSETQRNKGNFPGRFSGRQFSNSRSEMNVSTLELGDSALYLCASSLGGYSNQPQHFGDGTRLSIL.

This sequence joins TRBV2 and TRBJ2-5; TRBD2 is a possible D gene (5 bases). V was shortened by 7 bases and J by 4 bases, with 16 bases between the two germline ends. Per the germline V gene, CDR1 is SNHLY and CDR2 is FYNNEI. The CDR3 is made up of 14 amino acids. As DNA, the CDR3 is TGTGCCAGCAAGCTACTAGTTTCATCAGAGACCCAGTACTTC. This gives the protein CASKLLVSSETQYF.

The gene calls are TRBV6-4 and TRBJ2-2, with a weak D call TRBD1 (6 bases). The germline CDR1 and CDR2 sequences are MRHNA and SNTAGT. With 3 bases removed from V and 4 bases from J, the gap between germline ends came to 6 bases. The CDR3 has 13 residues. CDR3 in DNA: TGTGCCAGCAGTGAGACAGGCACCGGGGAGCTGTTTTTT. It translates to CASSETGTGELFF.

This sequence joins TRBV7-3 and TRBJ2-2; TRBD2 aligns across 14 bases. This CDR3 spans 16 amino acids. V gave up 3 bases and J gave up 5 bases; unmatched junction bases: 2. The germline V gene has CDR1 SGHTA and CDR2 FQGTGA. In nucleotides, the CDR3 is TGTGCCAGCAGCTTCGGACTAGCGGGAGGTACCGGGGAGCTGTTTTTT. This encodes CASSFGLAGGTGELFF.

The chain uses TRBV2 and TRBJ1-1; D is possibly TRBD1 (5 bases). V gave up 10 bases and J gave up 5 bases, with 11 bases separating them. The CDR3 contains 11 residues. Germline V gene sequence: CDR1 SNHLY, CDR2 FYNNEI. CDR3 DNA sequence: TGTGCCATAGGGGTCTTTACTGAAGCTTTCTTT. This gives the protein CAIGVFTEAFF.

This rearrangement joins TRBV11-2 to TRBJ2-5; D gene unclear. Trimming shortened V by 1 base and J by 2 bases, and 5 bases separated the two germline ends. The CDR3 length is 13 residues. Germline loops: CDR1 SGHAT, CDR2 FQNNGV. DNA for the CDR3: TGTGCCAGCAGCTTAGCCAGGCAAGAGACCCAGTACTTC. It specifies CASSLARQETQYF.

V usage is TRBV28 and J usage is TRBJ2-7, with 8 bases matching TRBD2. Germline CDR1 reads MDHEN; CDR2 reads SYDVKM. This CDR3 has 15 amino acids. J was trimmed by 6 bases and V by 6 bases; bases with no gene match: 13. Here the CDR3 reads CASRLATGTRGEQYF. The CDR3 DNA is TGTGCCAGCAGACTAGCCACCGGGACTAGAGGCGAGCAGTACTTC.

The J gene is TRBJ1-2, the V gene TRBV27, with 10 bases lining up with TRBD1. The CDR3 extends over 14 amino acids. Germline V gives CDR1 MNHEY, CDR2 SMNVEV (reference sequence). Losses at the gene ends were 6 bases for V and 7 bases for J; bases not matched to a gene: 8. The DNA of the CDR3 is TGTGCCAGCAGGGGGACAGGGGTTATTTTTGGCTACACCTTC. Its protein is CASRGTGVIFGYTF.

The chain is built from TRBV29-1 and TRBJ2-3, with a tentative D call TRBD2 (6 bases). This CDR3 has 14 amino acids. The germline V and J ends were trimmed by 4 bases and 2 bases, with 13 bases remaining between them. The V gene's germline CDR1 is SQVTM and CDR2 ANQGSEA. The CDR3: CSVVWGRSTDTQYF. CDR3 bases: TGCAGCGTTGTTTGGGGGAGGTCCACAGATACGCAGTATTTT.

V usage is TRBV4-2 and J usage is TRBJ2-2; TRBD1 matches 8 bases. The V gene's germline CDR1 is LGHNA and CDR2 YNFKEQ. Trimming at V came to 1 base and at J to 8 bases, leaving 3 bases not matched to a gene. The CDR3 spans 14 residues. The chain's CDR3 is CASSQGQGRGELFF. The DNA for the CDR3 is TGTGCCAGCAGCCAAGGACAGGGGAGGGGGGAGCTGTTTTTT.

This chain joins TRBV5-1 and TRBJ2-1; 9 nucleotides align to TRBD1. After removal of 2 bases from V and 7 bases from J, the junction contained 10 bases not matched to a gene. CDR1 is SGHRS, CDR2 YFSETQ, per germline. The CDR3 is 16 amino acids. CDR3 protein: CASSFPSPGQGNEQFF. The CDR3 region has the DNA TGCGCCAGCAGCTTTCCGTCACCGGGACAGGGTAATGAGCAGTTCTTC. The full variable domain, completed using reference TRBV5-1 and TRBJ2-1, is KAGVTQTPRYLIKTRGQQVTLSCSPISGHRSVSWYQQTPGQGLQFLFEYFSETQRNKGNFPGRFSGRQFSNSRSEMNVSTLELGDSALYLCASSFPSPGQGNEQFFGPGTRLTVL.

V usage is TRBV5-1 and J usage is TRBJ1-6, with 7 bases fitting TRBD1. The CDR3 runs 16 residues. With 0 bases clipped from V and 9 bases from J, the junction kept 9 bases outside the gene matches. CDR1 and CDR2 from the germline V gene are SGHRS and YFSETQ. The CDR3 nucleotides read TGCGCCAGCAGCTTGGGGACAGGAGCGGGGGGTTCACCCCTCCACTTT. This sequence encodes CASSLGTGAGGSPLHF.

V is TRBV9 and J is TRBJ1-4, with D perhaps matching TRBD1 (5 bases). This CDR3 is built from 13 residues. The V end was cut by 7 bases, the J end by 0 bases, with 7 bases between. Germline assignment: CDR1 SGDLS and CDR2 YYNGEE. The CDR3 nucleotides read TGTGCCAGCCGGGGGGCAACTAATGAAAAACTGTTTTTT. Its protein product is CASRGATNEKLFF.

The chain is built from TRBV28 and TRBJ1-2, with TRBD1 as a possible D gene (5 bases). Germline CDR1 is MDHEN and CDR2 is SYDVKM. Between the trimmed V and J ends, which lost 6 bases and 7 bases, there was a span of 15 bases. The CDR3 consists of 13 residues. The CDR3 DNA is TGTGCCAGCAGCCTTGGGCAGGGTGTTGGCTACACCTTC. This gives the protein CASSLGQGVGYTF.

The CDR3 is CASSSDRFQETQYF. DNA of the CDR3: TGTGCCAGCAGCTCCGACAGATTCCAAGAGACCCAGTACTTC. This chain links TRBV28 with TRBJ2-5; TRBD1 might be the D (5 bases). The V and J ends lost 6 bases and 1 base respectively, with 12 bases between them. There are 14 residues in the CDR3. The germline CDR1 and CDR2 sequences are MDHEN and SYDVKM.

The V and J genes are TRBV30 and TRBJ2-7; 12 bases agree with TRBD1. The CDR3 is made up of 13 amino acids. Trimming took 1 base from V and 10 from J; bases not matched to a gene: 5. Germline V gene lookup returns CDR1 GTSNPN and CDR2 SVGIG (reference sequence). The CDR3 DNA is TGTGCCTGGAGTGCGGGACAGGGGGCGAAACAGTACTTC. This gives the protein CAWSAGQGAKQYF.

This clone has a handful of counts. This chain uses TRBV7-8 with TRBJ2-5, with 11 bases lining up with TRBD1. J was trimmed by 5 bases and V by 5 bases; bases with no gene match: 7. The length of the CDR3 is 15 residues. CDR1 is SGHVS and CDR2 is FQNEAQ in the germline V gene. The CDR3 is CASSPRTGGWETQYF. CDR3 nucleotides: TGTGCCAGCAGCCCGCGGACAGGGGGCTGGGAGACCCAGTACTTC.

The chain carries TRBV6-1 and TRBJ1-3; no definite D call. The V gene lost 1 base and the J gene lost 2 bases, with 9 bases spanning the gap. Looked up from germline, CDR1 is MNHNS and CDR2 is SASEGT. This CDR3 contains 15 residues. The CDR3 region has the DNA TGTGCCAGCAGTGAAGTTGGAGGGACTGGAAACACCATATATTTT. It translates to CASSEVGGTGNTIYF.

This clone was detected only a few times. The V gene is TRBV7-2, the J gene TRBJ2-3; 11 bases line up with TRBD2. The CDR3 spans 15 residues. From germline, CDR1 is SGHTA and CDR2 FQGNSA. J was trimmed by 2 bases and V by 5 bases; bases with no gene match: 3. This CDR3 reads CASSLSGGDTDTQYF. CDR3 DNA sequence: TGTGCCAGCAGCCTTAGCGGGGGGGACACAGATACGCAGTATTTT.

This sequence joins TRBV19 and TRBJ1-2; a weak D match, TRBD1 (6 bases). Germline CDR1 reads LNHDA; CDR2 reads SQIVND (reference sequence). CDR3 length equals 15 residues. V lost 4 bases and J 8 bases, leaving 20 bases between the germline ends. The CDR3 here is CASSTKQGRLGGYTF. CDR3 bases: TGTGCCAGTAGTACGAAACAGGGTAGGTTGGGAGGCTACACCTTC.

This clone was observed a single time. This chain connects TRBV5-1 to TRBJ1-5, with D perhaps matching TRBD1 (6 bases). Germline V CDR1 and CDR2: SGHRS, YFSETQ. This CDR3 has 14 amino acids. V lost 3 bases, J lost 6 bases, and 13 bases lay in between. The CDR3 DNA reads TGCGCCAGCAGCTCGACGACAGGTGTTCAGCCCCAGCATTTT. The encoded protein is CASSSTTGVQPQHF.

Notes on this clone: This same CDR3 is encoded by further DNA sequences in the sample. The chain employs TRBV5-1 and TRBJ2-4, with D maybe TRBD1 (6 bases). Between the trimmed V and J ends, which lost 4 bases and 4 bases, there was a span of 9 bases. The germline V gene has CDR1 SGHRS and CDR2 YFSETQ. This CDR3 has 13 amino acids. This chain's CDR3 is CASSTGTKNIQYF. DNA for the CDR3: TGCGCCAGCAGCACAGGGACAAAAAACATTCAGTACTTC.

This clone was observed a few times. The rearrangement links TRBV4-1 to TRBJ1-4; 7 bases match TRBD1. The CDR3 loop spans 14 amino acids. V shed 4 bases and J 6 bases; nucleotides not matched to a gene: 5. Germline CDR1 and CDR2: MGHRA and YSYEKL. This chain's CDR3 is CASSRGQSHEKLFF. The CDR3 DNA reads as TGCGCCAGCAGCCGGGGACAGTCACATGAAAAACTGTTTTTT.

The chain carries TRBV28 and TRBJ1-2; D ambiguous. Germline V gene data show CDR1 as MDHEN and CDR2 as SYDVKM. Trimming stripped 6 bases from V and 3 bases from J, with 17 bases between. CDR3 size: 15 residues. This CDR3 is CASSRALTGDYGYTF. CDR3 DNA sequence: TGTGCCAGCAGCCGAGCTTTAACGGGAGACTATGGCTACACCTTC.